This TCR beta chain was sequenced for a study of CD8+ T cells in alopecia areata. Extracted RNA was reverse transcribed into cDNA, the sequencing template. Method: immunoSEQ multiplex PCR; TCRdb's copy keeps in-frame clones and lacks some. This table has approximately 200,000 clones, roughly 60% appearing once. Per the germline V gene, CDR1 is ENHRY and CDR2 is SYGVKD. With 5 bases clipped from V and 2 bases from J, the junction kept 2 bases outside the gene matches. The CDR3 is made up of 13 amino acids. Treatment: oral pan-JAK inhibitor, 5-10 mg twice daily. The sample was CD4+ T cells sorted from blood, taken at week 24, from a patient treated with tofacitinib. This clonotype was sampled from a human donor with alopecia areata. V is TRBV10-3 and J is TRBJ2-5; 7 nucleotides match TRBD1. This CDR3 reads CAISWDSQETQYF. The CDR3 region has the DNA TGTGCCATCAGTTGGGACAGTCAAGAGACCCAGTACTTC.